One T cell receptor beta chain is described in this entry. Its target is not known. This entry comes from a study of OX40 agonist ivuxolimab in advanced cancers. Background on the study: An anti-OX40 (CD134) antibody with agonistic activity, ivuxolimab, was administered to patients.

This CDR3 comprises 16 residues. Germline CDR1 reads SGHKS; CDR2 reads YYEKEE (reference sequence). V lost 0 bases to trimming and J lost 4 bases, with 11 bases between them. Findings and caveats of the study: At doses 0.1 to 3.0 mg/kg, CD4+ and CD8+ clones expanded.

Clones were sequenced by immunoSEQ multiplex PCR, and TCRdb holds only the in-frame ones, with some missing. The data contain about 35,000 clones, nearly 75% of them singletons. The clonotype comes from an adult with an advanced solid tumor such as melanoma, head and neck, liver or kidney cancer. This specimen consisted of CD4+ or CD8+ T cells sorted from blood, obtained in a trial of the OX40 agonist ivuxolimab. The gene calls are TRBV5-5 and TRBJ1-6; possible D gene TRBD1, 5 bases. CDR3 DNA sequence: TGTGCCAGCAGCTTGGAGGGCCGACAGTATAATTCACCCCTCCACTTT. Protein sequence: CASSLEGRQYNSPLHF.